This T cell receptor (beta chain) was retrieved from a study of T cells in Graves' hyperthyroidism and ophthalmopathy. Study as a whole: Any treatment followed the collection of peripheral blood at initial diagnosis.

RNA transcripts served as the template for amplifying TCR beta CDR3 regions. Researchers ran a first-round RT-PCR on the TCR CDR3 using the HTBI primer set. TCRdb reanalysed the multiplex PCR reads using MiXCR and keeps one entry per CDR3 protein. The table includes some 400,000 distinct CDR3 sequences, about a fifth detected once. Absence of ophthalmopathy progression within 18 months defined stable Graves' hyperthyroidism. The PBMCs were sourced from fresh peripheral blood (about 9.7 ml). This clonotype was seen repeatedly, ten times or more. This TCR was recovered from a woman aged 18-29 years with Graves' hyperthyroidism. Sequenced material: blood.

CDR3 residues: CASSLLPQGETQYF. In nucleotides, the CDR3 is TGTGCCAGCAGCTTATTACCCCAGGGAGAGACCCAGTACTTC. This chain connects TRBV7-8 to TRBJ2-5, with a tentative D call TRBD1 (5 bases). Germline CDR1 and CDR2: SGHVS and FQNEAQ. The CDR3 length is 14 residues. Trimming took 2 bases from V and 4 from J, leaving 11 bases between them.